A selection of T cell receptor beta chains follows, all from one sample in a study of blood T cell repertoires in COVID-19. The table came from immunoSEQ multiplex PCR; TCRdb's copy has only in-frame clones and leaves some out. The data contain about 120,000 clones, roughly 83% of them singletons. Source material: peripheral blood. The receptor source for this set is a man in his thirties or forties with acute or convalescent COVID-19. CDR3s include the opening cysteine and the closing phenylalanine or tryptophan.

CDR3aa: CASSLSTGSLWQYF
j_gene: TRBJ2-7
v_gene: TRBV7-2

CDR3aa: CASSTGVSYTGELFF
j_gene: TRBJ2-2
v_gene: TRBV9

CDR3aa: CASSLSSGDRYNEQFF
j_gene: TRBJ2-1
v_gene: TRBV5-6

CDR3aa: CASSFGERNSPLHF
j_gene: TRBJ1-6
v_gene: TRBV5-1

CDR3aa: CASSIITGKYYGYTF
j_gene: TRBJ1-2
v_gene: TRBV19

CDR3aa: CASSLLQGMGGYTF
j_gene: TRBJ1-2
v_gene: TRBV7-9

CDR3aa: CASSPAGGFETQYF
j_gene: TRBJ2-5
v_gene: TRBV18

CDR3aa: CASSYGGWTGSYEQYF
j_gene: TRBJ2-7
v_gene: TRBV6-2/TRBV6-3

CDR3aa: CAYQTGMNTEAFF
j_gene: TRBJ1-1
v_gene: TRBV30

CDR3aa: CASRDRGPFSSGNTIYF
j_gene: TRBJ1-3
v_gene: TRBV27